This paragraph reports one TCR beta chain. The data were produced by immunoSEQ multiplex PCR, yet TCRdb's version contains in-frame clones alone and is incomplete. The sample lists under 100,000 clones; approximately 83% were seen once. This record belongs to a study of OX40 agonist ivuxolimab in advanced cancers. Study-wide context: Patient treatment consisted of intravenous ivuxolimab administration every 2 weeks at 0.01 to 10 mg/kg.

CDR1 and CDR2 from the germline V gene are KGHSH and LQKENI. V lost 0 bases to trimming and J lost 8 bases, with 4 bases between them. The CDR3 extends over 12 amino acids. The clonotype originates from an adult with an advanced solid tumor such as melanoma, head and neck, liver or kidney cancer. This material consisted of CD4+ or CD8+ T cells sorted from blood, taken in a trial of the OX40 agonist ivuxolimab. V and J are TRBV18 and TRBJ2-2; D gene unclear. CDR3 bases: TGTGCCAGCTCACCACCCTTGGGGGAGCTGTTTTTT. This translates into CASSPPLGELFF. The full variable domain, its missing parts supplied by reference TRBV18 and TRBJ2-2, is NAGVMQNPRHLVRRRGQEARLRCSPMKGHSHVYWYRQLPEEGLKFMVYLQKENIIDESGMPKERFSAEFPKEGPSILRIQQVVRGDSAAYFCASSPPLGELFFGEGSRLTVL.